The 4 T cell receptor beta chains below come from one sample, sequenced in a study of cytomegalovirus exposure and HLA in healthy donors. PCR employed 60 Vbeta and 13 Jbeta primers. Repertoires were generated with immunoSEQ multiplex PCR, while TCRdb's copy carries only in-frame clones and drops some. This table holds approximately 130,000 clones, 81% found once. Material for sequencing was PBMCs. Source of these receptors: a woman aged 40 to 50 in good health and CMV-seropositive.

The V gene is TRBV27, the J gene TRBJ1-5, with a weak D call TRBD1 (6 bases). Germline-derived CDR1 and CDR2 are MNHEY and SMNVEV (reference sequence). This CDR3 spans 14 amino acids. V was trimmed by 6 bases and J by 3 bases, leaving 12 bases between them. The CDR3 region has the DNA TGTGCCAGCAGCCCCACAGGGTACAATCAGCCCCAGCATTTT. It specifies CASSPTGYNQPQHF.

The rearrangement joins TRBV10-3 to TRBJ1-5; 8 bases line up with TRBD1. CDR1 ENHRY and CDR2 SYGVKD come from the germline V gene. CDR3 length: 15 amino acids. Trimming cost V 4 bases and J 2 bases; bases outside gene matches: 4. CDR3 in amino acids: CAISGDRPGNQPQHF. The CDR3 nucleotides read TGTGCCATCAGTGGGGACAGGCCTGGCAATCAGCCCCAGCATTTT.

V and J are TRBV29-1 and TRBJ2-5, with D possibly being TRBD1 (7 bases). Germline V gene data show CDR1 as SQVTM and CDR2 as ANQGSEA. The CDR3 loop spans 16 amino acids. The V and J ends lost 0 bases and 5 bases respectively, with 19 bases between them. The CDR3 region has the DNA TGCAGCGTTGAAGAAGGAAGGAGGGGGCGAGGGGAGACCCAGTACTTC. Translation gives CSVEEGRRGRGETQYF.

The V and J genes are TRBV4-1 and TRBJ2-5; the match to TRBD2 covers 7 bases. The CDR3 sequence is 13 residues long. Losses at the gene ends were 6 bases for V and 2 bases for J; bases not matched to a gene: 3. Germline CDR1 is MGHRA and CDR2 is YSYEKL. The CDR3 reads CASSYSGQETQYF. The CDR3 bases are TGCGCCAGCAGTTATAGCGGGCAAGAGACCCAGTACTTC.